These 17 T cell receptor beta chains share one sample of origin, sequenced in a study of OX40 agonist ivuxolimab in advanced cancers. The assay was immunoSEQ multiplex PCR, and TCRdb's table has in-frame clones only and misses some. The table records 85,000 to 90,000 clones, around 83% of them present only once. The material was CD4+ or CD8+ T cells sorted from blood, obtained in a trial of the OX40 agonist ivuxolimab. These TCRs come from an adult with an advanced solid tumor such as melanoma, head and neck, liver or kidney cancer.

This sequence joins TRBV18 and TRBJ1-5; maybe TRBD1 (5 bases). CDR1 KGHSH and CDR2 LQKENI come from the germline V gene. With 4 bases removed from V and 0 bases from J, the gap between germline ends came to 10 bases. CDR3 size: 15 residues. This CDR3 is CASSQGLGSNQPQHF. CDR3 bases: TGTGCCAGCTCACAGGGGTTAGGTAGCAATCAGCCCCAGCATTTT.

The rearrangement uses TRBV5-1 and TRBJ1-6; TRBD1 aligns across 8 bases. This CDR3 has 16 amino acids. Germline values: CDR1 SGHRS, CDR2 YFSETQ. With V trimmed by 4 bases and J by 9 bases, 12 bases remained unmatched. Here the CDR3 reads CASSMRTGRVGSPLHF. As DNA, the CDR3 is TGCGCCAGCAGCATGCGGACAGGGAGAGTAGGTTCACCCCTCCACTTT.

The genes are TRBV28 and TRBJ1-4; D is perhaps TRBD1 (5 bases). The germline V gene encodes CDR1 MDHEN and CDR2 SYDVKM. The ends were cut back, 1 base at V and 3 bases at J, with 9 bases in the middle. The CDR3 covers 15 residues. CDR3 residues: CASSLLGDANEKLFF. DNA of the CDR3: TGTGCCAGCAGTTTATTAGGGGACGCTAATGAAAAACTGTTTTTT.

This sequence joins TRBV4-2 and TRBJ2-7; D may be TRBD1 (6 bases). Germline-derived CDR1 and CDR2 are LGHNA and YNFKEQ. The length of the CDR3 is 15 residues. The germline V and J ends were trimmed by 2 bases and 6 bases, with 17 bases remaining between them. CDR3 protein: CASSQTQGEGREQYF. CDR3 in DNA: TGTGCCAGCAGCCAAACACAGGGAGAGGGCCGCGAGCAGTACTTC.

The chain is built from TRBV5-5 and TRBJ2-2; D tentatively fits TRBD1 or TRBD2 (5 bases each). Between the trimmed V and J ends, which lost 1 base and 6 bases, there was a span of 7 bases. The CDR3 has 13 residues. Per the germline V gene, CDR1 is SGHKS and CDR2 is YYEKEE (reference sequence). The CDR3 region is CASSLWDAGELFF. CDR3 nucleotide sequence: TGTGCCAGCAGCTTGTGGGACGCCGGGGAGCTGTTTTTT.

This chain links TRBV29-1 with TRBJ2-2; D is unresolved. This CDR3 has 12 amino acids. V was cut by 5 bases and J by 3 bases, with 7 bases left in between. Germline V gene data show CDR1 as SQVTM and CDR2 as ANQGSEA. Here the CDR3 DNA reads TGCAGCGTTTTAGGGTACACCGGGGAGCTGTTTTTT. Translated, it gives CSVLGYTGELFF.

This chain joins TRBV18 and TRBJ1-5; maybe TRBD1 (6 bases). CDR1 KGHSH and CDR2 LQKENI come from the germline V gene. Trimming left V 8 bases short and J 5 bases short, with 13 bases between. The CDR3 runs to 13 residues. The CDR3 spells CASPGQRYQPQHF. The CDR3 region has the DNA TGTGCCAGCCCGGGACAAAGGTATCAGCCCCAGCATTTT.

As DNA, the CDR3 is TGTGCCAGCAGTGAACCAGGACAGACCACCTACGAGCAGTACGTC. It encodes CASSEPGQTTYEQYV. The rearrangement uses TRBV6-1 and TRBJ2-7, with D possibly TRBD1 on 6 matching bases. The CDR3 has 15 residues. CDR1 is MNHNS, CDR2 SASEGT, per germline. The ends were cut back, 2 bases at V and 2 bases at J, with 13 bases in the middle.

The rearrangement links TRBV6-5 to TRBJ2-3, with D possibly called TRBD1 or TRBD2 (5 bases each). This CDR3 has 14 residues. Deletions cut 5 bases from V and 2 bases from J, with 11 bases between. The germline CDR1 and CDR2 sequences are MNHEY and SVGAGI. CDR3 nucleotide sequence: TGTGCCAGCAGTCCTGGGGGATACACAGATACGCAGTATTTT. The encoded protein is CASSPGGYTDTQYF.

The J gene is TRBJ2-5, the V gene TRBV5-1; D not resolved. This CDR3 region has 14 residues. The V and J ends lost 6 bases and 2 bases respectively, with 14 bases between them. Per germline, CDR1 SGHRS and CDR2 YFSETQ. The CDR3 DNA reads as TGCGCCAGCAACCCTCGCGGTGATCAAGAGACCCAGTACTTC. Protein sequence: CASNPRGDQETQYF.

Sample share makes this clone medium-sized. This chain joins TRBV5-3 and TRBJ1-1; TRBD1 aligns across 7 bases. TRBV5-3 is treated as an ORF (open reading frame) with a function not yet certain. The CDR3 contains 14 residues. The trim removed 3 bases at V and 2 bases at J, leaving 4 bases unmatched. The CDR3 DNA follows: TGTGCCAGAAGCTCCGACAGGGTAAACACTGAAGCTTTCTTT. Protein sequence: CARSSDRVNTEAFF.

This clone was found once. Germline and junction disagree at one end, which may indicate a read error. V is TRBV7-7 and J is TRBJ2-5, with 10 bases fitting TRBD2. The CDR3 loop spans 17 amino acids. Germline CDR1 reads SSHAT; CDR2 reads FNYEAQ (reference sequence). CDR3 bases: TGTGCTAGCAGCTTAGGTGCTAGCGGGGGTTATGGAGAGACCCAGTACTTC. Translated: CASSLGASGGYGETQYF.

Comment on this clone: Other nucleotide sequences from this sample produce the same CDR3. V and J are TRBV5-1 and TRBJ1-2, with 8 bases aligning to TRBD1. Germline V CDR1 and CDR2: SGHRS, YFSETQ. This CDR3 region has 15 residues. V lost 0 bases, J lost 2 bases, and 3 bases stayed unmatched. CDR3 nucleotides: TGCGCCAGCAGCTTGGCGGGGACAGGAAACTATGGCTACACCTTC. The encoded protein is CASSLAGTGNYGYTF.

This clone was seen only a few times. This rearrangement joins TRBV29-1 to TRBJ1-1; D unclear. CDR3 length: 10 residues. The ends were cut back, 4 bases at V and 9 bases at J, with 9 bases in the middle. Germline CDR1 reads SQVTM; CDR2 reads ANQGSEA. The CDR3 reads CSVGREKAFF. Here the CDR3 DNA reads TGCAGCGTTGGGCGGGAAAAAGCTTTCTTT.

The V gene is TRBV6-5, the J gene TRBJ2-1, with TRBD1 matching 9 bases. CDR3 length equals 13 residues. Germline loops: CDR1 MNHEY, CDR2 SVGAGI. Trimming cost V 6 bases and J 6 bases; bases outside gene matches: 3. In nucleotides, the CDR3 is TGTGCCAGCAGAGGACAGGGGTTCAATGAGCAGTTCTTC. Amino acids: CASRGQGFNEQFF.

The chain couples TRBV6-5 to TRBJ1-1; possible D gene TRBD1, 5 bases. Looked up from germline, CDR1 is MNHEY and CDR2 is SVGAGI. The V gene lost 6 bases and the J gene lost 1 base, with 15 bases spanning the gap. CDR3 length equals 15 residues. This CDR3 is CASSSGLTANTEAFF. Written as DNA, the CDR3 is TGTGCCAGCAGCTCTGGGCTGACAGCGAACACTGAAGCTTTCTTT.

The chain carries TRBV19 and TRBJ2-7; 8 nucleotides align to TRBD1. CDR1 is LNHDA and CDR2 is SQIVND in the germline V gene (reference sequence). J gave up 2 bases and V 5 bases, and 11 bases lay outside the gene matches. The CDR3 loop spans 16 amino acids. The DNA for the CDR3 is TGTGCCAGTAGTCCCGGCCGGGACAGGTTCACCTACGAGCAGTACTTC. Translated, it gives CASSPGRDRFTYEQYF.